The entry that follows covers one T cell receptor beta chain sequence. Its matching antigen is unknown. Treatment specified: some 19 received Ad26.COV2.S at low or high dose, single or two shots; several received placebo; per-sample allocation not given. Samples analyzed were those drawn on day 63 after the first vaccine or placebo injection. Boston hosted the donor, who was an adult aged 18-55 years. Using immunoSEQ multiplex PCR, the repertoire was profiled, and TCRdb retains in-frame clones only, with some absent. The table shows more than 300,000 clones, with roughly 84% occurring only once. V dropped 5 bases and J dropped 6 bases, with 5 bases sitting between them. The CDR3 contains 12 residues. Germline V gene data show CDR1 as SGHTA and CDR2 as FQGNSA. This entry comes from a study of Ad26.COV2.S vaccination and SARS-CoV-2 variants. Findings and limits, study-wide: It is possible that the TCR breadth and depth analyses underestimated the total T cell responses. Participants given vaccine showed non-spike TCR breadth similar to that of placebo recipients. Vaccine recipients posted higher spike-specific TCR breadth than their placebo counterparts.

This receptor was obtained from a person aged 18-60 years who received the Ad26.COV2.S COVID-19 vaccine or a placebo. The material was peripheral blood, obtained in a trial of Ad26.COV2.S vaccine versus placebo. The genes are TRBV7-2 and TRBJ1-6, with D unclear. The CDR3 DNA reads as TGTGCCAGCAGCGCCGGTAATTCACCCCTCCACTTT. This codes for CASSAGNSPLHF.